One sample yielded the 10 T cell receptor beta chains listed below, sequenced in a study of T cells in Graves' hyperthyroidism and ophthalmopathy. It was RNA transcripts that yielded the amplified TCR beta CDR3 regions. The TCR CDR3 was amplified in a first-round RT-PCR using the HTBI primer set. TCRdb redid the calling of the multiplex PCR reads with MiXCR, one entry per CDR3 protein. The data show around 760,000 distinct CDR3 sequences, with approximately 40% seen just once and approximately 31% held by the top ten. The sequencing input was blood. These receptors came from a woman between 40 and 55 years old with Graves' hyperthyroidism.

This clonotype was picked up many times. This chain links TRBV19 with TRBJ1-1; D is uncertain. V gave up 7 bases and J gave up 0 bases, with 15 bases separating them. The CDR3 has 15 amino acids. From germline, CDR1 is LNHDA and CDR2 SQIVND (reference sequence). The CDR3 DNA sequence: TGTGCCAGTAAGTTGGTCGATCTTATGAACACTGAAGCTTTCTTT. Encoded protein: CASKLVDLMNTEAFF.

The chain carries TRBV25-1 and TRBJ1-1; D might be TRBD1 (5 bases). This CDR3 contains 14 residues. Germline loops: CDR1 MGHDK, CDR2 SYGVNS. V was pared by 2 bases and J by 4 bases, with 11 bases between. Here the CDR3 reads CASSENGGGTEAFF. In nucleotides, the CDR3 is TGTGCCAGCAGTGAAAATGGGGGGGGCACTGAAGCTTTCTTT.

This clonotype appeared many times. The chain employs TRBV12-3 or TRBV12-4 and TRBJ2-7, with TRBD2 identical over 13 bases. After removal of 6 bases from V and 5 bases from J, the junction contained 4 bases not matched to a gene. This CDR3 comprises 14 residues. DNA of the CDR3: TGTGCCAGCAGCAAAGGACTAGCGGGAGACGAGCAGTACTTC. Translating gives CASSKGLAGDEQYF.

V gene TRBV6-6 combines with J gene TRBJ1-6, with 7 bases matching TRBD1. This CDR3 spans 14 amino acids. Germline CDR1 and CDR2: MNHNY and SVGAGI (reference sequence). V lost 5 bases, J lost 7 bases, and 5 bases stayed unmatched. The CDR3 coding sequence is TGTGCCAGCAGTGACAGGGTCCTGAATTCACCCCTCCACTTT. Translation: CASSDRVLNSPLHF.

The rearrangement links TRBV6-2 or TRBV6-3 to TRBJ1-2, with 7 nucleotides matching TRBD1. The CDR3 consists of 14 residues. Germline values: CDR1 MNHEY, CDR2 SVGEGT. The trim removed 7 bases at V and 4 bases at J, leaving 9 bases unmatched. The CDR3 protein is CASIKGGAGYGYTF. The CDR3 DNA reads as TGTGCCAGCATTAAAGGGGGCGCCGGCTATGGCTACACCTTC.

About this clonotype itself: With a much larger clone just one base away, this may be a read error. V is TRBV20-1 and J is TRBJ2-5; 7 nucleotides agree with TRBD2. CDR1 and CDR2 (germline): DFQATT, SNEGSKA (reference sequence). The length of the CDR3 is 15 residues. CDR3 sequence reads: CSARDYAGELETRYF. CDR3 bases: TGCAGTGCTAGAGATTACGCGGGAGAACTGGAGACCCGGTACTTC.

The chain uses TRBV7-2 and TRBJ1-2; 7 nucleotides align to TRBD1. The CDR3 loop spans 14 amino acids. CDR1 and CDR2 from the germline V gene are SGHTA and FQGNSA. Trimming cost V 4 bases and J 8 bases; bases outside gene matches: 10. The DNA of the CDR3 is TGTGCCAGCAGCTCAGGGGGACCTTCTCCGGGCTACACCTTC. Translating it yields CASSSGGPSPGYTF.

Here the CDR3 DNA reads TGTGCCAGCAGCTTACAGGGGCCTGCCGGGGAGCTGTTTTTT. This translates into CASSLQGPAGELFF. The gene calls are TRBV7-2 and TRBJ2-2; possibly TRBD1 for D (6 bases). Trimming took 2 bases from V and 6 from J, leaving 10 bases between them. The CDR3 is 14 residues long. Per the germline V gene, CDR1 is SGHTA and CDR2 is FQGNSA.

This chain connects TRBV5-3 to TRBJ1-5; D may be TRBD1 (5 bases). TRBV5-3 is known as an ORF, though its function is uncertain. The CDR3 contains 15 residues. The V end was cut by 8 bases, the J end by 11 bases, with 26 bases between. The CDR3 loop reads CASTRGGDGIGTQHF. The CDR3 region has the DNA TGTGCCAGCACGCGGGGCGGGGACGGGATTGGAACCCAGCATTTT.

The chain has TRBV12-3 or TRBV12-4 and TRBJ2-5, with a possible D match to TRBD1 (6 bases). The CDR3 has 16 residues. Trimming removed 4 bases at V and 2 bases at J, with 17 bases between. This CDR3 reads CASSYSEAGAQETQYF. The DNA of the CDR3 is TGTGCCAGCAGTTACTCGGAGGCAGGGGCGCAAGAGACCCAGTACTTC.